This entry describes one T cell receptor (beta chain). As to time point: baseline, week 1 (first vaccination visit). The treatment was: pre-vaccination baseline after standard-of-care therapy. The germline V gene has CDR1 SNHLY and CDR2 FYNNEI. Trimming pared 6 bases from V and 2 bases from J, leaving 14 bases between. The CDR3 contains 15 residues. The sample comes from a study of a mutant IDH1 vaccine in newly diagnosed glioma. TCRdb's table, derived via immunoSEQ multiplex PCR, lists solely in-frame clones and lacks some. This table holds around 56,000 clones, about nine tenths found once. The chain links TRBV2 to TRBJ1-3; D call uncertain. The clonotype was recovered from a man aged 50 or older with glioma. The sequencing here drew on PBMCs, taken from a glioma patient treated with radiotherapy, temozolomide or both. This CDR3 is CASRWEVSTGNTIYF. The CDR3 bases are TGTGCCAGCAGGTGGGAGGTGTCTACTGGAAACACCATATATTTT.